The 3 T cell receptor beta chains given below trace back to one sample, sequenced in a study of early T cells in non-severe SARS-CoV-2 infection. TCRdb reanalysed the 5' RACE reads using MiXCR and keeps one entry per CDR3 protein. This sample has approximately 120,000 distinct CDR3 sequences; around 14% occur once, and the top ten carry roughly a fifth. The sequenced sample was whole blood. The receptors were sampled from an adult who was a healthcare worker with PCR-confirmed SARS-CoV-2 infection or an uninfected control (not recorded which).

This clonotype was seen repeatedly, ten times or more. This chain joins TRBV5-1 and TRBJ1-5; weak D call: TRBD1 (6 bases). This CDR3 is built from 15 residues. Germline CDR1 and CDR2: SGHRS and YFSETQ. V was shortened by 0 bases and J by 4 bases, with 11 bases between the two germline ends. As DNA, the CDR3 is TGCGCCAGCAGCTTGGGACCAGGGGATAATCAGCCCCAGCATTTT. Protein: CASSLGPGDNQPQHF.

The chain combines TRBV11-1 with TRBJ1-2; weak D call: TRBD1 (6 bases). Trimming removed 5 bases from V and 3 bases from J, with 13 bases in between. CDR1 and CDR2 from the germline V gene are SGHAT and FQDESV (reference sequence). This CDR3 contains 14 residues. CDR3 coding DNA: TGTGCCAGCAGCGCTAGCCCAGGGGACTATGGCTACACCTTC. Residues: CASSASPGDYGYTF.

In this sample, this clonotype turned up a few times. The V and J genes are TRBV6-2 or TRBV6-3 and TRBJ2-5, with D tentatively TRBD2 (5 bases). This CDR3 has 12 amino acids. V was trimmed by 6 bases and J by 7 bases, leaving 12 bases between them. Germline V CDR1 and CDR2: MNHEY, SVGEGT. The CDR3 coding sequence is TGTGCCAGCAGATTAGAAGGAGGGACCCAGTACTTC. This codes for CASRLEGGTQYF.